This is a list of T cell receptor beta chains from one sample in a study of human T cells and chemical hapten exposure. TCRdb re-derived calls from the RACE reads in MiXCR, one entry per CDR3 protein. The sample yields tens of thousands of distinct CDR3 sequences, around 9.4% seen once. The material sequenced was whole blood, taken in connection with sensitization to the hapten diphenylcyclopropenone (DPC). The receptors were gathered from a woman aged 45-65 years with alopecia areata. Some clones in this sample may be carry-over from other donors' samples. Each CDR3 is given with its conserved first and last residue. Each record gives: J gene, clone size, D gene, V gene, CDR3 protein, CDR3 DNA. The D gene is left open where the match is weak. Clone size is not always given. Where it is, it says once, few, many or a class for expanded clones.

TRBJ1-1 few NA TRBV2 CASSVGRLNTEAFF TGTGCCAGCAGTGTCGGACGGCTGAACACTGAAGCTTTCTTT
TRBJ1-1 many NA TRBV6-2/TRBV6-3 CASSFQGNTEAFF TGTGCCAGCAGCTTTCAGGGGAACACTGAAGCTTTCTTT
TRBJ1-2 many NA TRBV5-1 CASTNRNYGYTF TGCGCCAGCACGAACAGAAACTATGGCTACACCTTC
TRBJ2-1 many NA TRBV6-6 CASSPSGSFNEQFF TGTGCCAGCAGTCCCTCCGGGAGTTTCAATGAGCAGTTCTTC
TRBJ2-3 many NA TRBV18 CASSPSTSSDTQYF TGTGCCAGCTCACCATCAACCTCTTCAGATACGCAGTATTTT
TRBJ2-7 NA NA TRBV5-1 CASSYSVDAYEQYF TGCGCCAGCAGCTATTCAGTGGACGCCTACGAGCAGTACTTC
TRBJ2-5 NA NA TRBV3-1 CASSLNPSSQETQYF TGTGCCAGCAGCCTAAACCCAAGTTCTCAAGAGACCCAGTACTTC
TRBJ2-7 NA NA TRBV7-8 CASSLLQPYEQYF TGTGCCAGCAGCTTACTACAGCCCTACGAGCAGTACTTC
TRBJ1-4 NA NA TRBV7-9 CASSFYPPGRTNEKLFF TGTGCCAGCAGCTTTTATCCTCCGGGACGGACGAATGAAAAACTGTTTTTT
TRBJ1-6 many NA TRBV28 CASREVRGSEASPLHF TGTGCCAGCCGGGAGGTTAGAGGGTCGGAGGCTTCACCCCTCCACTTT
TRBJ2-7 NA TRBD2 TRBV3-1 CASSQAVSGSEQYF TGTGCCAGCAGCCAAGCGGTTAGCGGGAGCGAGCAGTACTTC
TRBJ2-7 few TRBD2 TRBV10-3 CAIGGSYEQYF TGTGCCATCGGCGGGAGCTACGAGCAGTACTTC
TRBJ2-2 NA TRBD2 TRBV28 CASSLAGVKDTGELFF TGTGCCAGCAGTTTAGCGGGGGTTAAGGACACCGGGGAGCTGTTTTTT
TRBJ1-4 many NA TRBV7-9 CASSSGREGPNEKLFF TGTGCCAGCAGCTCCGGGCGGGAGGGCCCTAATGAAAAACTGTTTTTT
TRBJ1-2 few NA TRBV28 CASSSRGYGYTF TGTGCCAGCAGTTCCAGGGGATATGGCTACACCTTC
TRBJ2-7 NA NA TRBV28 CASSLQGGLREQYF TGTGCCAGCAGTTTACAGGGGGGATTAAGGGAGCAGTACTTC
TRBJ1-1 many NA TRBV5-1 CASTLLLDTEAFF TGCGCCAGCACCCTGCTACTGGACACTGAAGCTTTCTTT
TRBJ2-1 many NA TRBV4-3 CASSQAYSGIDEQFF TGCGCCAGCAGCCAAGCCTATTCCGGTATTGATGAGCAGTTCTTC